The 22 T cell receptor beta chains below come from one sample, sequenced in a study of cytomegalovirus exposure and HLA in healthy donors. In the PCR, 60 Vbeta and 13 Jbeta primers were used. The method was immunoSEQ multiplex PCR; TCRdb's version includes in-frame clones alone and lacks a portion of them. The repertoire holds 200,000 to 250,000 clones, with about two thirds as singletons. Sequenced material: PBMCs. Receptors originate from a man aged 35 to 55 in good health and CMV-seropositive.

V and J are TRBV6-1 and TRBJ1-2, with D possibly matching TRBD1 (5 bases). From germline, CDR1 is MNHNS and CDR2 SASEGT. V was clipped by 8 bases and J by 1 base, with 11 bases between them. The CDR3 runs to 13 residues. CDR3 sequence: CASSGGFNYGYTF. The CDR3 DNA reads as TGTGCCAGCTCGGGGGGGTTTAACTATGGCTACACCTTC.

The J gene is TRBJ2-3, the V gene TRBV4-3; 9 bases fit TRBD2. Germline CDR1 is LGHNA and CDR2 is YSLEER. The CDR3 has 14 residues. V was clipped by 1 base and J by 6 bases; unmatched bases: 2. CDR3 residues: CASSQGLAGDTQYF. In DNA form, the CDR3 reads TGCGCCAGCAGCCAAGGCCTAGCGGGGGATACGCAGTATTTT.

The rearrangement joins TRBV19 to TRBJ2-2; the match to TRBD1 covers 8 bases. The CDR3 contains 12 residues. Per germline, CDR1 LNHDA and CDR2 SQIVND (reference sequence). V lost 11 bases, J lost 6 bases, and 5 bases stayed unmatched. CDR3 loop: CAAGQGAGELFF. The CDR3 DNA is TGTGCCGCCGGACAGGGAGCCGGGGAGCTGTTTTTT.

This chain uses TRBV7-9 with TRBJ2-7; D is perhaps TRBD1 (5 bases). The CDR3 is 14 amino acids. From germline, CDR1 is SEHNR and CDR2 FQNEAQ (reference sequence). V lost 5 bases, J lost 6 bases, and 17 bases lay in between. CDR3: CASSPSRQSAEQYF. As DNA, the CDR3 is TGTGCCAGCAGCCCCTCCCGACAGTCCGCCGAGCAGTACTTC. The complete variable domain, with remaining parts taken from reference TRBV7-9 and TRBJ2-7, reads DTGVSQNPRHKITKRGQNVTFRCDPISEHNRLYWYRQTLGQGPEFLTYFQNEAQLEKSRLLSDRFSAERPKGSFSTLEIQRTEQGDSAMYLCASSPSRQSAEQYFGPGTRLTVT.

This rearrangement joins TRBV7-6 to TRBJ2-7, with D perhaps matching TRBD1 (6 bases). The CDR3 consists of 15 residues. The germline V and J ends were trimmed by 0 bases and 5 bases, with 14 bases remaining between them. CDR1 is SGHVS and CDR2 is FNYEAQ in the germline V gene. DNA of the CDR3: TGTGCCAGCAGCTTAGCGGAACAGGGCTCTCACGAGCAGTACTTC. It specifies CASSLAEQGSHEQYF. Full variable domain (remainder filled in from reference TRBV7-6 and TRBJ2-7): GAGVSQSPRYKVTKRGQDVALRCDPISGHVSLYWYRQALGQGPEFLTYFNYEAQQDKSGLPNDRFSAERPEGSISTLTIQRTEQRDSAMYRCASSLAEQGSHEQYFGPGTRLTVT.

J is TRBJ2-1 and V is TRBV27, with 9 bases lining up with TRBD2. This CDR3 has 16 amino acids. Germline loops: CDR1 MNHEY, CDR2 SMNVEV (reference sequence). Trimming at V came to 5 bases and at J to 5 bases, leaving 10 bases not matched to a gene. CDR3 sequence: CASSRLAAPPHNEQFF. CDR3 sequence (DNA): TGTGCCAGCAGTCGACTAGCGGCTCCCCCCCACAATGAGCAGTTCTTC.

The chain has TRBV9 and TRBJ2-2, with TRBD2 matching 7 bases. The CDR3 totals 13 residues. V lost 0 bases to trimming and J lost 7 bases; unmatched junction nucleotides: 0. Looked up from germline, CDR1 is SGDLS and CDR2 is YYNGEE. Here the CDR3 reads CASSVAGGGELFF. In DNA form, the CDR3 reads TGTGCCAGCAGCGTAGCGGGGGGCGGGGAGCTGTTTTTT.

The chain uses TRBV5-6 and TRBJ2-3, with TRBD2 identical over 8 bases. CDR3 length equals 18 residues. V shed 4 bases and J 4 bases; nucleotides not matched to a gene: 17. CDR1 is SGHDT and CDR2 is YYEEEE in the germline V gene. CDR3 amino acids: CASSPGRKRGLLSDTQYF. As DNA, the CDR3 is TGTGCCAGCAGCCCTGGGAGAAAGCGGGGGCTCCTATCAGATACGCAGTATTTT.

This clone was picked up a small number of times. The same CDR3 also results from other DNA sequences found in this sample. The gene calls are TRBV5-1 and TRBJ2-7, with D possibly being TRBD1 (6 bases). Trimming took off 6 bases at V and 3 bases at J, with 19 bases between the two ends. The CDR3 covers 15 residues. Germline V gene lookup returns CDR1 SGHRS and CDR2 YFSETQ. The CDR3 sequence: CASKPLGHGVYEQYF. CDR3 sequence (DNA): TGCGCCAGCAAGCCCCTGGGACACGGAGTCTACGAGCAGTACTTC.

V and J are TRBV6-6 and TRBJ1-4, with D possibly matching TRBD1 (6 bases). CDR3 length: 12 amino acids. Trimming stripped 7 bases from V and 4 bases from J, with 7 bases between. Germline V gives CDR1 MNHNY, CDR2 SVGAGI (reference sequence). The CDR3 DNA sequence: TGTGCCAGCAAAGGGGGTAATGAAAAACTGTTTTTT. Amino acids: CASKGGNEKLFF.

Only one count was recorded for this clone. The V call is TRBV18, the J call TRBJ1-6; TRBD1 matches at 7 bases. The germline gives CDR1 KGHSH, CDR2 LQKENI. The CDR3 has 14 residues. V gave up 3 bases and J gave up 11 bases; unmatched junction bases: 7. In nucleotides, the CDR3 is TGTGCCAGCTCACCTCCAGGGGGACATGCACCCCTCCACTTT. This sequence encodes CASSPPGGHAPLHF.

The genes are TRBV7-2 and TRBJ2-7; a possible D gene is TRBD1 (6 bases). Germline CDR1 and CDR2: SGHTA and FQGNSA. V was pared by 2 bases and J by 2 bases, with 13 bases between. The CDR3 consists of 15 residues. Here the CDR3 DNA reads TGTGCCAGCAGCTTATCCCACAGGGTAACCTACGAGCAGTACTTC. Its translation: CASSLSHRVTYEQYF.

The chain recombines TRBV10-3 with TRBJ2-7, with D uncertain. CDR1 is ENHRY, CDR2 SYGVKD, per germline. The ends were cut back, 0 bases at V and 0 bases at J, with 15 bases in the middle. The CDR3 extends over 17 amino acids. As DNA, the CDR3 is TGTGCCATCAGTGAGTCTCCCCCCCCCAAGAGCTCCTACGAGCAGTACTTC. Its protein is CAISESPPPKSSYEQYF.

The chain uses TRBV9 and TRBJ2-3; 12 nucleotides agree with TRBD1. Trimming took 4 bases from V and 6 from J; bases not matched to a gene: 9. The CDR3 is 16 amino acids. CDR1 is SGDLS, CDR2 YYNGEE, per germline. The CDR3 is CASSSLGTGGMDTQYF. For the CDR3, the DNA is TGTGCCAGCAGCTCCCTAGGGACAGGGGGCATGGATACGCAGTATTTT.

V and J are TRBV7-9 and TRBJ1-6; the D is unclear. The germline V and J ends were trimmed by 0 bases and 9 bases, with 18 bases remaining between them. Germline V gene sequence: CDR1 SEHNR, CDR2 FQNEAQ (reference sequence). The length of the CDR3 is 17 residues. CDR3 in DNA: TGTGCCAGCAGCTTAGCGCGGGTCTGGGGAGATGGTTCACCCCTCCACTTT. As protein: CASSLARVWGDGSPLHF.

The chain recombines TRBV7-9 with TRBJ2-4; D is possibly TRBD1 (6 bases). Trimming cost V 1 base and J 3 bases, with 13 bases left between them. Germline lookup yields CDR1 SEHNR and CDR2 FQNEAQ (reference sequence). The CDR3 is 16 amino acids. The CDR3 nucleotides read TGTGCCAGCAGCTTAGAACAGGGCAGTGACAAAAACATTCAGTACTTC. This translates into CASSLEQGSDKNIQYF.

V usage is TRBV21-1 and J usage is TRBJ2-1; the table's D call TRBD1 went unverified against the DNA. TRBV21-1 has pseudogene status. The CDR3 is made up of 17 amino acids. CDR3 nucleotides: TGTGCCAGCAGCAAACTCCCAGGGGACAGGCGCTACAATGAGCAGTTCTTC. Amino acid sequence: CASSKLPGDRRYNEQFF.

The rearrangement joins TRBV7-8 to TRBJ2-5; the match to TRBD2 covers 12 bases. CDR1 SGHVS and CDR2 FQNEAQ come from the germline V gene. J was trimmed by 6 bases and V by 6 bases; bases with no gene match: 14. CDR3 length: 17 amino acids. The CDR3 sequence: CASSSTSGGLVGQTQYF. The CDR3 DNA reads TGTGCCAGCAGTTCTACTAGCGGGGGGCTCGTGGGGCAGACCCAGTACTTC.

The chain carries TRBV5-6 and TRBJ1-2, with D tentatively TRBD1 (6 bases). The CDR3 extends over 13 amino acids. V dropped 3 bases and J dropped 4 bases, with 10 bases sitting between them. CDR1 and CDR2 from the germline V gene are SGHDT and YYEEEE. The CDR3 nucleotides are TGTGCCAGCAGCTCACAGGACAGCTATGGCTACACCTTC. Translation gives CASSSQDSYGYTF.

The chain joins TRBV2 to TRBJ2-3, with D unresolved. The germline V gene has CDR1 SNHLY and CDR2 FYNNEI. V was shortened by 8 bases and J by 0 bases, with 9 bases between the two germline ends. The CDR3 length is 13 residues. CDR3 in amino acids: CASGLTSTDTQYF. Written as DNA, the CDR3 is TGTGCCAGCGGGTTGACAAGCACAGATACGCAGTATTTT.

This rearrangement joins TRBV6-1 to TRBJ2-7; D might be TRBD2 (7 bases). CDR3 length: 13 amino acids. V lost 3 bases and J lost 6, with 12 bases in between. Germline loops: CDR1 MNHNS, CDR2 SASEGT. CDR3 coding DNA: TGTGCCAGCAGTGACCCGGGGGGCCGCGAGCAGTACTTC. Amino acids: CASSDPGGREQYF.

The chain is built from TRBV5-4 and TRBJ2-3; D may be TRBD1 (6 bases). The V gene lost 4 bases and the J gene lost 2 bases, with 14 bases spanning the gap. Germline V gene lookup returns CDR1 SGHNT and CDR2 YYREEE (reference sequence). The CDR3 has 15 amino acids. The CDR3: CASSATSGVTDTQYF. In nucleotides, the CDR3 is TGTGCCAGCAGCGCAACCTCAGGGGTCACAGATACGCAGTATTTT.